Here is one T cell receptor (beta chain) with its context. The germline gives CDR1 SGHTA, CDR2 FQGNSA. The CDR3 loop spans 15 amino acids. The germline V and J ends were trimmed by 5 bases and 4 bases, with 18 bases remaining between them. This specimen belongs to a study of T cell changes during pregnancy in multiple sclerosis. TCRdb keeps only in-frame clones here, not all; method: immunoSEQ multiplex PCR. Here the sample spans about 71,000 clones, around 90% being singletons. The J gene is TRBJ2-7, the V gene TRBV7-2; tentative D call: TRBD2 (6 bases). The material sequenced was peripheral blood, taken in the third trimester of pregnancy. This sequence was found in a female donor with multiple sclerosis, enrolled in a pregnancy study. DNA for the CDR3: TGTGCCAGCAGCGTCTCAGCGGGTCCTCGGTACGAGCAGTACTTC. It translates to CASSVSAGPRYEQYF.